The 12 T cell receptor beta chains presented below share a single source sample, sequenced in a study of human T cells and chemical hapten exposure. The sample's time point: pre-sensitization, week 0. Treatment in this sample: therapeutic diphenylcyclopropenone sensitization with weekly scalp DPC. MiXCR was run by TCRdb on the RACE reads, yielding one entry per CDR3 protein. Altogether fewer than 300,000 distinct CDR3 sequences are present, 7.7% being singletons, with the ten largest covering 0.9% to 1.5%. Material: whole blood, obtained in connection with sensitization to the hapten diphenylcyclopropenone (DPC). The source is a man in his late teens or twenties with alopecia areata. Some clones in this sample may be carry-over from other donors' samples.

The chain uses TRBV6-1 and TRBJ2-1; no firm D call. V shed 7 bases and J shed 2 bases, with 15 bases lying between them. The CDR3 is made up of 15 amino acids. CDR1 and CDR2 from the germline V gene are MNHNS and SASEGT. CDR3 in amino acids: CASTRGGETYNEQFF. The CDR3 nucleotides read TGTGCCAGCACCCGAGGTGGGGAAACCTACAATGAGCAGTTCTTC.

This rearrangement joins TRBV27 to TRBJ1-6; unclear D gene. The CDR3 is 17 amino acids. Germline values: CDR1 MNHEY, CDR2 SMNVEV (reference sequence). V was shortened by 6 bases and J by 8 bases, with 23 bases between the two germline ends. The CDR3 is CASRRGGMWGEYSPLHF. Written as DNA, the CDR3 is TGTGCCAGCAGGCGAGGAGGGATGTGGGGAGAGTATTCACCCCTCCACTTT.

This clonotype has a count of ten or more. The chain carries TRBV18 and TRBJ2-3; D unresolved. Trimming took 5 bases from V and 1 from J, leaving 4 bases between them. The CDR3 extends over 12 amino acids. Germline V lookup: CDR1 KGHSH, CDR2 LQKENI. CDR3 coding DNA: TGTGCCAGCTCAACAGGCACAGATACGCAGTATTTT. This gives the protein CASSTGTDTQYF.

This clonotype was observed at least ten times. The V gene is TRBV5-1, the J gene TRBJ1-6; 7 bases agree with TRBD1. The CDR3 is 14 amino acids. Unmatched junction bases numbered 1, after V lost 0 bases and J lost 7 bases. Germline CDR1 and CDR2: SGHRS and YFSETQ. In DNA form, the CDR3 reads TGCGCCAGCAGCTTGGAAGGGGGCAATTCACCCCTCCACTTT. The encoded protein is CASSLEGGNSPLHF.

This clonotype was seen only a few times. The chain has TRBV5-6 and TRBJ1-4; TRBD1 aligns across 9 bases. CDR1 is SGHDT and CDR2 is YYEEEE in the germline V gene. The CDR3 runs to 15 residues. The V and J ends lost 3 bases and 8 bases, in that order; junction bases with no gene match: 8. The CDR3 here is CASSYRQGVGEKLFF. The CDR3 DNA sequence: TGTGCCAGCAGCTACCGACAGGGGGTGGGAGAAAAACTGTTTTTT.

The table lists this clonotype with a few counts. The V and J genes are TRBV10-3 and TRBJ1-3; D not resolved. The V gene lost 7 bases and the J gene lost 10 bases, with 14 bases spanning the gap. CDR3 length equals 12 residues. The V gene's germline CDR1 is ENHRY and CDR2 SYGVKD. CDR3 amino acids: CAINRESETIYF. CDR3 nucleotides: TGTGCCATCAATCGGGAGTCGGAAACCATATATTTT.

The rearrangement uses TRBV4-3 and TRBJ2-5; 14 nucleotides match TRBD2. This CDR3 contains 19 residues. The trim removed 0 bases at V and 4 bases at J, leaving 10 bases unmatched. CDR1 is LGHNA and CDR2 is YSLEER in the germline V gene. The CDR3 here is CASSQEWGLAGAKGETQYF. CDR3 DNA: TGCGCCAGCAGCCAAGAGTGGGGACTAGCGGGGGCCAAGGGAGAGACCCAGTACTTC.

There are a few counts of this clonotype. The chain joins TRBV4-3 to TRBJ1-3; no clear D. The CDR3 runs 15 residues. V lost 1 base and J lost 7, with 14 bases in between. Germline V gene data show CDR1 as LGHNA and CDR2 as YSLEER. The CDR3 reads CASSQVPGTGNTIYF. CDR3 sequence (DNA): TGCGCCAGCAGCCAAGTCCCGGGAACGGGGAACACCATATATTTT.

This chain links TRBV20-1 with TRBJ1-2; D is unclear. This CDR3 has 15 residues. The ends were cut back, 6 bases at V and 0 bases at J, with 17 bases in the middle. CDR1 is DFQATT and CDR2 is SNEGSKA in the germline V gene (reference sequence). In DNA, the CDR3 is TGCAGTGCCGCGTCAGGACGGAAAACTAACTATGGCTACACCTTC. Translating it yields CSAASGRKTNYGYTF.

This clonotype has more than one count but fewer than ten. V gene TRBV20-1 combines with J gene TRBJ1-1; D perhaps matches TRBD1 (6 bases). Germline CDR1 is DFQATT and CDR2 is SNEGSKA (reference sequence). Between the trimmed V and J ends, which lost 5 bases and 3 bases, there was a span of 13 bases. This CDR3 contains 13 residues. CDR3 bases: TGCAGTGCTCCCCGACAGGTCGACACTGAAGCTTTCTTT. Amino acid sequence: CSAPRQVDTEAFF.

This clonotype was observed a handful of times. V is TRBV20-1 and J is TRBJ2-3; 7 bases are shared with TRBD1. V lost 2 bases and J lost 1; bases outside the gene matches: 6. The CDR3 is 15 amino acids. The germline V gene has CDR1 DFQATT and CDR2 SNEGSKA (reference sequence). This CDR3 reads CSARNSGTGTDTQYF. The CDR3, as DNA: TGCAGTGCTAGAAACTCCGGGACAGGCACAGATACGCAGTATTTT.

V is TRBV19 and J is TRBJ1-5; 7 nucleotides match TRBD1. Germline trimming cut 10 bases from V and 1 base from J; bases unmatched to any gene: 13. This CDR3 is built from 16 residues. The germline V gene has CDR1 LNHDA and CDR2 SQIVND (reference sequence). CDR3 sequence: CATSPSGGASNQPQHF. CDR3 nucleotides: TGTGCCACTTCACCCTCAGGGGGAGCAAGCAATCAGCCCCAGCATTTT.